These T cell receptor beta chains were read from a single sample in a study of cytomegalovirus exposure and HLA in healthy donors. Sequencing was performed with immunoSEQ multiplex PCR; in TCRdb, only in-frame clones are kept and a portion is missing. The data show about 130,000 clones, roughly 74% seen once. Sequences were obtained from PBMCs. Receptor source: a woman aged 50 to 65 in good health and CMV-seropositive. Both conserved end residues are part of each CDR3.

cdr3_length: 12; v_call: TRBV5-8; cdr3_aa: CASSLSRHEQYF
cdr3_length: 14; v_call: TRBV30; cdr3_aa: CACAGGRSGNTIYF
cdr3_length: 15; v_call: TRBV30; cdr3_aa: CAWSAQTGYQETQYF
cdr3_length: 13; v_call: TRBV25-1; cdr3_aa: CASSDGWEQPQHF
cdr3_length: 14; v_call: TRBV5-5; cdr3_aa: CASSFGDSYNEQFF
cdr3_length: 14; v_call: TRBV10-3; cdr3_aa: CAISESRSTDTQYF
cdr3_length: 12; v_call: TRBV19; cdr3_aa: CATRQSGETQYF
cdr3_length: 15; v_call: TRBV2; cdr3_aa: CASRQVISYNSPLHF
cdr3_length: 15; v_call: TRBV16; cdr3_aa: CASSQSVLGNEKLFF
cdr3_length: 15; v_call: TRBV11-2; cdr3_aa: CASSFEGAVGEKLFF
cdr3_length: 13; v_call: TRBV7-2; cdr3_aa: CASSFRGEETQYF
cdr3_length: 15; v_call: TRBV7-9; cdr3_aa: CASSPGGVATDTQYF
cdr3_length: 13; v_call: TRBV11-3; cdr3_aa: CASSRDWYNEQFF
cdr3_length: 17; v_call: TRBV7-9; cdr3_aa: CASSLSRPGQTNEKLFF
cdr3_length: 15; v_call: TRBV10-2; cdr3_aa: CASRIIAGGPNEQYF
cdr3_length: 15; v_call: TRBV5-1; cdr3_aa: CASSLTGGEDQPQHF
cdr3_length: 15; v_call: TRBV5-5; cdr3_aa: CASSADSLRGYGYTF
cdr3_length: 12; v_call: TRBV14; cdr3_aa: CASSPGSDTQYF
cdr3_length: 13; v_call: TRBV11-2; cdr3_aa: CASTTGGDTEAFF
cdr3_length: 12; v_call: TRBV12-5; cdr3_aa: CASGIGVGEQYF
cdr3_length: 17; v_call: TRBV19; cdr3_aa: CASNSGTGRSKNTEAFF
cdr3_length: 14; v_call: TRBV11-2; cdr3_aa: CASSYTGTGGEAFF
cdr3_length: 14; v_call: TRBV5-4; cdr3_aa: CASSAGGREDTQYF
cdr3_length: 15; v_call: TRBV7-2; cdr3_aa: CASSLAAGAGGELFF
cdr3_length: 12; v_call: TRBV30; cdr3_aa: CAWRTGGLGQFF
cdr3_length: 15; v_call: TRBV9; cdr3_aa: CASSPLRAGDHEQYF
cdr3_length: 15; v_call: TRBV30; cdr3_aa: CAWSLGAGAVNEQFF
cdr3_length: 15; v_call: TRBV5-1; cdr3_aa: CASSQGTTSTDTQYF
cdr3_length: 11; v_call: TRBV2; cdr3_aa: CASSNEDTQYF
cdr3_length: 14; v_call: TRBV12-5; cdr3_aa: CASGGTGGAGELFF
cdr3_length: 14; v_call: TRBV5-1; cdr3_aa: CASSPGTVQETQYF
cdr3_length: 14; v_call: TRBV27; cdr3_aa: CASSVDRVDTEAFF
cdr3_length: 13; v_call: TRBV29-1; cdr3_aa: CSVGQSYQETQYF
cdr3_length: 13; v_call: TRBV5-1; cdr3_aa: CASSFNGQETQYF
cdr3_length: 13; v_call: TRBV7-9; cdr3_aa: CASSRPQGETQHF
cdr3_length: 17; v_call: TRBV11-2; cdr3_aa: CASSSLTRTGGKYEQYF
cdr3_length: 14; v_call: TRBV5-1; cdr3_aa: CASSFQIRDTEAFF
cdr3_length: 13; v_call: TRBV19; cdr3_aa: CASLASNRNEQFF
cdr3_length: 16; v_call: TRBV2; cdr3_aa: CASSAQGRRDTDTQYF
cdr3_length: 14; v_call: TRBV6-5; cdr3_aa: CASSQSGGPYEQYF
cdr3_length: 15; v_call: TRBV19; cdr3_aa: CASSDRGRGGNTIYF
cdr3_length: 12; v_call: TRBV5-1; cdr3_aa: CASSFYQETQYF